This T cell receptor (beta chain) was sequenced during a study of blood T cell repertoires in COVID-19. Study-level background: The analysed material was cDNA or gDNA that came from T cells, B-cell-depleted T cells, or PBMCs.

After removal of 0 bases from V and 1 base from J, the junction contained 7 bases not matched to a gene. The CDR3 is made up of 18 amino acids. Germline-derived CDR1 and CDR2 are MNHEY and SMNVEV (reference sequence). As handled by the study authors: The authors estimated nucleated cell counts from reference gene primer amplification. Profiled with immunoSEQ multiplex PCR; TCRdb holds only in-frame clones, not every one. D and trimming were read from the DNA, whereas the V and J calls and clone size are those reported in that table. The repertoire holds fewer than 70,000 clones, with around 85% as singletons.

This chain joins TRBV27 and TRBJ2-7, with 12 nucleotides matching TRBD2. Sequenced: peripheral blood. The receptor was derived from a woman between 65 and 79 years old with active COVID-19. The CDR3 is CASSLSSPTSGRSYEQYF. DNA for the CDR3: TGTGCCAGCAGTTTATCGAGTCCTACTAGCGGGAGGTCCTACGAGCAGTACTTC.